Following are 20 T cell receptor beta chains from one sample sequenced in a study of shared clonotypes between healthy human individuals. Libraries were prepared by immunoSEQ multiplex PCR; TCRdb keeps only in-frame clonotypes and omits some of them. In the table there are around 1 million clones, 60% to 85% of which are singletons. Sequencing was carried out using memory CD4+ T cells sorted from blood. Sample subset: CD45RA-negative fraction. The source of these receptors is a man between 18 and 35 years old in good health.

The V call is TRBV19, the J call TRBJ2-7, with 8 nucleotides matching TRBD1. This CDR3 has 15 amino acids. In germline, CDR1 is LNHDA, CDR2 SQIVND (reference sequence). V shed 4 bases, J shed 4 bases, and the junction held 9 bases outside the gene matches. The CDR3 protein is CASSKQGDGRYEQYF. DNA for the CDR3: TGTGCCAGTAGTAAACAGGGGGACGGTAGGTACGAGCAGTACTTC.

The chain combines TRBV14 with TRBJ2-2, with D perhaps assigned TRBD1 or TRBD2 (5 bases each). The germline gives CDR1 SGHDN, CDR2 FVKESK. Between the trimmed V and J ends, which lost 4 bases and 3 bases, there was a span of 24 bases. This CDR3 has 19 amino acids. In DNA, the CDR3 is TGTGCCAGCAGCCCAATGGGGATGGGAAGACGGGGCCACACCGGGGAGCTGTTTTTT. Its translation is CASSPMGMGRRGHTGELFF. Looking up the rest from reference TRBV14 and TRBJ2-2 gives the full variable domain: EAGVTQFPSHSVIEKGQTVTLRCDPISGHDNLYWYRRVMGKEIKFLLHFVKESKQDESGMPNNRFLAERTGGTYSTLKVQPAELEDSGVYFCASSPMGMGRRGHTGELFFGEGSRLTVL.

V usage is TRBV6-5 and J usage is TRBJ2-3; possibly TRBD1 for D (5 bases). With 4 bases removed from V and 6 bases from J, the gap between germline ends came to 11 bases. The CDR3 consists of 13 residues. Germline V gene lookup returns CDR1 MNHEY and CDR2 SVGAGI. CDR3 region: CASSSLSGDTQYF. CDR3 in DNA: TGTGCCAGCAGTTCTTTGTCAGGGGATACGCAGTATTTT.

The chain uses TRBV5-1 and TRBJ2-6; D may match TRBD1 or TRBD2 (5 bases each). The germline V and J ends were trimmed by 1 base and 0 bases, with 11 bases remaining between them. Germline V gene data show CDR1 as SGHRS and CDR2 as YFSETQ. The length of the CDR3 is 17 residues. CDR3 residues: CASSLTRDPSGANVLTF. In DNA, the CDR3 is TGCGCCAGCAGCTTGACACGGGACCCCTCTGGGGCCAACGTCCTGACTTTC.

The J gene is TRBJ1-4, the V gene TRBV5-1; no definite D call. The CDR3 runs 13 residues. V was pared by 5 bases and J by 0 bases, with 5 bases between. CDR1 and CDR2 (germline): SGHRS, YFSETQ. The CDR3 loop reads CASREPTNEKLFF. As DNA, the CDR3 is TGCGCCAGCAGGGAACCAACTAATGAAAAACTGTTTTTT.

Turning to this clone: The same CDR3 can be traced to other DNA sequences in this sample. V is TRBV2 and J is TRBJ2-7; 12 bases agree with TRBD1. Germline loops: CDR1 SNHLY, CDR2 FYNNEI. V lost 5 bases, J lost 2 bases, and 4 bases stayed unmatched. This CDR3 has 15 amino acids. This CDR3 is CASSPWDRGPYEQYF. The DNA of the CDR3 is TGTGCCAGCAGTCCTTGGGACAGGGGGCCCTACGAGCAGTACTTC.

CDR3 amino acids: CAWSMDPPLHF. The CDR3 DNA is TGTGCCTGGAGTATGGATCCACCCCTCCACTTT. The rearrangement uses TRBV30 and TRBJ1-6, with D unresolved. V lost 2 bases and J lost 11, with 7 bases in between. The length of the CDR3 is 11 residues. Germline lookup yields CDR1 GTSNPN and CDR2 SVGIG (reference sequence).

V gene TRBV29-1 combines with J gene TRBJ1-2; D remains unclear. The CDR3 covers 13 residues. V lost 1 base to trimming and J lost 4 bases, with 10 bases between them. CDR1 and CDR2 (germline): SQVTM, ANQGSEA. CDR3: CSVEATALYGYTF. CDR3 nucleotide sequence: TGCAGCGTTGAAGCCACGGCCCTCTATGGCTACACCTTC.

V and J are TRBV29-1 and TRBJ2-3, with 7 bases lining up with TRBD2. This CDR3 has 16 amino acids. The V and J ends lost 4 bases and 1 base, in that order; junction bases with no gene match: 11. CDR1 SQVTM and CDR2 ANQGSEA come from the germline V gene. The CDR3 reads CSVGAAARGGTDTQYF. The CDR3 DNA sequence: TGCAGCGTTGGGGCCGCTGCCCGGGGGGGCACAGATACGCAGTATTTT.

This clone has more than one count but fewer than ten. The genes are TRBV5-6 and TRBJ1-1; no clear D gene. CDR3 length equals 12 residues. The V gene's germline CDR1 is SGHDT and CDR2 YYEEEE. V lost 2 bases to trimming and J lost 8 bases, with 10 bases between them. CDR3: CASSLIGREAFF. In DNA form, the CDR3 reads TGTGCCAGCAGCTTAATAGGACGGGAAGCTTTCTTT.

The gene calls are TRBV28 and TRBJ1-1, with 9 bases lining up with TRBD1. With 10 bases clipped from V and 1 base from J, the junction kept 10 bases outside the gene matches. Germline lookup yields CDR1 MDHEN and CDR2 SYDVKM. The CDR3 has 15 residues. The CDR3 here is CATSTGGAGNTEAFF. The CDR3 DNA reads as TGTGCCACCTCTACAGGGGGCGCTGGGAACACTGAAGCTTTCTTT.

The V call is TRBV28, the J call TRBJ2-7; D tentatively reads TRBD1 or TRBD2 (5 bases each). V shed 4 bases and J shed 0 bases, with 10 bases lying between them. CDR3 length equals 14 residues. The germline gives CDR1 MDHEN, CDR2 SYDVKM. This CDR3 is CASSSAGSSYEQYF. The CDR3 nucleotides read TGTGCCAGCAGTTCTGCAGGGAGCTCCTACGAGCAGTACTTC.

The genes are TRBV7-9 and TRBJ1-5; D ambiguous. The CDR3 extends over 14 amino acids. The ends were cut back, 5 bases at V and 2 bases at J, with 10 bases in the middle. CDR1 and CDR2 (germline): SEHNR, FQNEAQ (reference sequence). The CDR3 region is CASSPVWGNQPQHF. The CDR3 DNA sequence: TGTGCCAGCAGCCCCGTATGGGGCAATCAGCCCCAGCATTTT. Drawing the rest from reference TRBV7-9 and TRBJ1-5, the complete variable domain is DTGVSQNPRHKITKRGQNVTFRCDPISEHNRLYWYRQTLGQGPEFLTYFQNEAQLEKSRLLSDRFSAERPKGSFSTLEIQRTEQGDSAMYLCASSPVWGNQPQHFGDGTRLSIL.

This clone occurred a few times. The chain has TRBV7-6 and TRBJ2-5; D might be TRBD2 (5 bases). CDR1 is SGHVS and CDR2 is FNYEAQ in the germline V gene. Trimming left V 3 bases short and J 2 bases short, with 7 bases between. The CDR3 sequence is 13 residues long. The CDR3 loop reads CASSFTGQETQYF. The CDR3 DNA is TGTGCCAGCAGCTTTACGGGACAAGAGACCCAGTACTTC.

This clone has a single count. The V gene is TRBV6-5, the J gene TRBJ2-5, with 8 bases matching TRBD1. The junction had 9 bases not matched to a gene; V was cut back by 5 bases and J by 4 bases. Germline CDR1 is MNHEY and CDR2 is SVGAGI. The CDR3 consists of 15 residues. This CDR3 is CASSPGDRFTETQYF. The CDR3 DNA follows: TGTGCCAGCAGTCCGGGGGACAGGTTTACAGAGACCCAGTACTTC.

As regards this clone: This specimen includes other DNA sequences encoding the same CDR3. The rearrangement joins TRBV7-9 to TRBJ1-1, with TRBD1 as a possible D gene (5 bases). The ends were cut back, 1 base at V and 1 base at J, with 7 bases in the middle. Germline CDR1 SEHNR, CDR2 FQNEAQ (reference sequence). The CDR3 is 14 residues long. The chain's CDR3 is CASSLGRGNTEAFF. The CDR3 bases are TGTGCCAGCAGCTTAGGAAGGGGGAACACTGAAGCTTTCTTT.

The V call is TRBV6-6, the J call TRBJ1-1; tentatively, D is TRBD1 (6 bases). This CDR3 region has 14 residues. V dropped 4 bases and J dropped 4 bases, with 13 bases sitting between them. CDR1 and CDR2 from the germline V gene are MNHNY and SVGAGI (reference sequence). The CDR3 is CASSWPGAGTEAFF. CDR3 DNA sequence: TGTGCCAGCAGTTGGCCGGGGGCGGGCACTGAAGCTTTCTTT.

The gene calls are TRBV15 and TRBJ2-3; no clear D gene. V was shortened by 3 bases and J by 2 bases, with 12 bases between the two germline ends. The germline V gene encodes CDR1 LNHNV and CDR2 YYDKDF (reference sequence). The CDR3 totals 15 residues. As DNA, the CDR3 is TGTGCCACCAGCAGCGAGAAAGCAAACACAGATACGCAGTATTTT. Translation: CATSSEKANTDTQYF. The complete variable domain, with remaining parts taken from reference TRBV15 and TRBJ2-3, reads DAMVIQNPRYQVTQFGKPVTLSCSQTLNHNVMYWYQQKSSQAPKLLFHYYDKDFNNEADTPDNFQSRRPNTSFCFLDIRSPGLGDTAMYLCATSSEKANTDTQYFGPGTRLTVL.

The rearrangement joins TRBV4-3 to TRBJ1-6, with TRBD1 matching over 9 bases. The V and J ends lost 1 base and 10 bases, in that order; junction bases with no gene match: 5. The CDR3 contains 15 residues. The germline V gene has CDR1 LGHNA and CDR2 YSLEER. The CDR3 is CASSQGTGAYSPLHF. The CDR3 DNA reads as TGCGCCAGCAGCCAAGGGACAGGGGCCTACTCACCCCTCCACTTT.

In its sample, this clone was seen once. The chain employs TRBV9 and TRBJ2-1, with 12 bases aligning to TRBD2. The CDR3 loop spans 19 amino acids. Germline V gene sequence: CDR1 SGDLS, CDR2 YYNGEE. Trimming removed 3 bases from V and 5 bases from J; junction bases left unmatched: 15. CDR3 region: CASSATGRGLAGGNNEQFF. The CDR3 bases are TGTGCCAGCAGCGCCACCGGGCGTGGGCTAGCGGGAGGGAACAATGAGCAGTTCTTC.